The present T cell receptor beta chain was sequenced within a study of CD8 T cells in Susac syndrome. From blood CD8+ and CD4+ T cells, the TCR beta chain was sequenced. Stable or active relapsing-remitting multiple sclerosis, untreated and meeting revised McDonald criteria, defined the controls. TEMRA cells underwent FACS enrichment and CD8+ and CD4+ T cells underwent negative isolation. An input of 0.5 to 1 ug of RNA was subjected to reverse transcription using random hexamers. A multiplex approach, immunoSEQ multiplex PCR, amplified TCR beta CDR3 across 54 Vbeta and 13 Jbeta. A single record per CDR3 protein comes from TCRdb applying MiXCR to the immunoSEQ multiplex PCR reads. The repertoire includes 100,000 to 150,000 distinct CDR3 sequences, 93% of them detected once, and approximately 0.097% sits in the top ten. In germline, CDR1 is SGHTA, CDR2 FQGNSA. Trimming pared 5 bases from V and 7 bases from J, leaving 15 bases between. The CDR3 runs 13 residues.

Sequenced input: CD4+ T cells from PBMCs. The chain employs TRBV7-2 and TRBJ2-7; D is perhaps TRBD2 (5 bases). The clonotype comes from a human donor with multiple sclerosis. The CDR3 here is CASSLEGLGEQYF. For the CDR3, the DNA is TGTGCCAGCAGCCTCGAGGGTCTGGGGGAGCAGTACTTC.